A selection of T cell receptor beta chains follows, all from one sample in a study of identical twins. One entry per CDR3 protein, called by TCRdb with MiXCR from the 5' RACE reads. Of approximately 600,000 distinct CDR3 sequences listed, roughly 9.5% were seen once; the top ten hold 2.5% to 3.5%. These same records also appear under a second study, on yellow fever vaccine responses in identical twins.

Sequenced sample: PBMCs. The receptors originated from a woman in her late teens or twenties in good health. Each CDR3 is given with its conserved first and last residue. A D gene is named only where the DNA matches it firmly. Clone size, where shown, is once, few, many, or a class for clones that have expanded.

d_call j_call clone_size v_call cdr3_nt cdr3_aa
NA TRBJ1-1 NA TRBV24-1 TGTGCCACCGGGGGGGGGATGCGGAACACTGAAGCTTTCTTT CATGGGMRNTEAFF
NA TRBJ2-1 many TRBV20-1 TGCAGTGCTAGAGATCCCCGATCTAGTGACGGGTATGAGCAGTTCTTC CSARDPRSSDGYEQFF
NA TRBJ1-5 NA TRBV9 TGTGCCAGCAGCGTAGGTTCAGGTGGAAGCAATCAGCCCCAGCATTTT CASSVGSGGSNQPQHF
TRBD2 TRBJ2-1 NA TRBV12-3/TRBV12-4 TGTGCCAGCAGCAAAGCGGGAGTTCCCCACAATGAGCAGTTCTTC CASSKAGVPHNEQFF
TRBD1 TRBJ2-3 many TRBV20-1 TGCAGTGCTACCGACAGGGCGGGAGATACGCAGTATTTT CSATDRAGDTQYF
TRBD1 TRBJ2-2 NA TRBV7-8 TGTGCCAGCAGCTTAGTTAGACAGGGGCGCCCCCTGAACACCGGGGAGCTGTTTTTT CASSLVRQGRPLNTGELFF
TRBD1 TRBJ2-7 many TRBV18 TGTGCCAGCCACAGGGGAGCGGCCTACGAGCAGTACTTC CASHRGAAYEQYF
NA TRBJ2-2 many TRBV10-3 TGTGCCTGCAGGGACCGACAACCCGGGGAGCTGTTTTTT CACRDRQPGELFF
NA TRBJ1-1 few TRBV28 TGTGCCAGCGGGGCCGGGACATTAAGACCTGAAGCTTTCTTT CASGAGTLRPEAFF
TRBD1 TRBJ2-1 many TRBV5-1 TGCGCCAGCAGCTTGGGACAGGGGCAGTTCTTC CASSLGQGQFF
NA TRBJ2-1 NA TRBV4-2 TGTGCCAGCAGCCAAGATAACCTCTATGAGCAGTTCTTC CASSQDNLYEQFF
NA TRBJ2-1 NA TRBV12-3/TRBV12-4 TGTGCCAGCAGTCCTCATCGGTCAAGGGGCGATGAGCAGTTCTTC CASSPHRSRGDEQFF
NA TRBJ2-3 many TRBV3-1 TGTGCCAGCAGCCACCCTAGCCCAGATACGCAGTATTTT CASSHPSPDTQYF